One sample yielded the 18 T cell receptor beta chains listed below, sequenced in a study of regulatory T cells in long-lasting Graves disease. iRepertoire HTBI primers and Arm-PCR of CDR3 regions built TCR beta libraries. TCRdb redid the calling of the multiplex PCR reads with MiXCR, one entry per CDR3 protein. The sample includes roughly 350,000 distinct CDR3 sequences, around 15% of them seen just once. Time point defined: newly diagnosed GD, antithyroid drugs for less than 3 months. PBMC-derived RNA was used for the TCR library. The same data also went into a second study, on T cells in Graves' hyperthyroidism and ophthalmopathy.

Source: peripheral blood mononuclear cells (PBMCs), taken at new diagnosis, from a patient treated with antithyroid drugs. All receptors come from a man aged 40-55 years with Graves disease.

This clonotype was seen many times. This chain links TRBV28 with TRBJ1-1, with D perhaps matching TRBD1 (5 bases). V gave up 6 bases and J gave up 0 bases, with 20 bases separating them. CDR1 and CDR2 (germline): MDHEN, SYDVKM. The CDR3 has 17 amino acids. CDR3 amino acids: CASSGRITGDLNTEAFF. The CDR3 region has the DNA TGTGCCAGCAGCGGACGCATTACGGGGGACCTGAACACTGAAGCTTTCTTT.

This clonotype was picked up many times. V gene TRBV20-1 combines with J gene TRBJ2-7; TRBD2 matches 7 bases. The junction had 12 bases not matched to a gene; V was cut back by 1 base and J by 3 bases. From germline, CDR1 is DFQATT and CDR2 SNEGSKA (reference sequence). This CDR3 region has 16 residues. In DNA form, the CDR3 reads TGCAGTGCTAGAGGTACTCGGGGGGAGAGTCTCTACGAGCAGTACTTC. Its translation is CSARGTRGESLYEQYF.

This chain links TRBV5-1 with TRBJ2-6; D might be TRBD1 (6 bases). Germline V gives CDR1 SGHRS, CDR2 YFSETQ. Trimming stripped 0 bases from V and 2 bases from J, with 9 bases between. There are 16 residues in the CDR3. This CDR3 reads CASSLVGGAGANVLTF. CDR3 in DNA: TGCGCCAGCAGCTTGGTAGGGGGAGCTGGGGCCAACGTCCTGACTTTC.

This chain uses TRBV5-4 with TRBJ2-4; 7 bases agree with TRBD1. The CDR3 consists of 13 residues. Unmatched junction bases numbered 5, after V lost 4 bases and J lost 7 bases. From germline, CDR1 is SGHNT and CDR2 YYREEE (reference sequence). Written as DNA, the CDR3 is TGTGCCAGCAGCCTGGGACAGAGGAACATTCAGTACTTC. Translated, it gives CASSLGQRNIQYF.

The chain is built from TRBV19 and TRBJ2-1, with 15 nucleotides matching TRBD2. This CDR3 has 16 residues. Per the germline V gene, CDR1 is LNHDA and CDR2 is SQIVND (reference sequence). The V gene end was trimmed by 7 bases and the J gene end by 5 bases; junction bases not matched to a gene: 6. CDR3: CASKRTSGGGDNEQFF. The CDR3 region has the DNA TGTGCCAGTAAAAGGACTAGCGGGGGGGGGGACAATGAGCAGTTCTTC.

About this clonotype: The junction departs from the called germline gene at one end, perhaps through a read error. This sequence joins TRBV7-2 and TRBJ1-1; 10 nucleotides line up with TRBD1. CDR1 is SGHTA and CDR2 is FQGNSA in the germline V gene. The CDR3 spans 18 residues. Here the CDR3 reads CASSKGGTGEASGTEAFF. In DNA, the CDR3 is TGCGCCAGCAGCAAAGGGGGGACAGGGGAGGCCTCAGGCACTGAAGCTTTCTTT. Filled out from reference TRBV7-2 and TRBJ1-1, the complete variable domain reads GAGVSQSPSNKVTEKGKDVELRCDPISGHTALYWYRQSLGQGLEFLIYFQGNSAPDKSGLPSDRFSAERTGGSVSTLTIQRTQQEDSAVYLCASSKGGTGEASGTEAFFGQGTRLTVV.

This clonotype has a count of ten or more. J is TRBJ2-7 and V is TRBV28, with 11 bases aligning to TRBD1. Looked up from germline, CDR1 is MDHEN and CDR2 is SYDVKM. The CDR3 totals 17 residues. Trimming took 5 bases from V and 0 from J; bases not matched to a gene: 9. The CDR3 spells CASSISSGTGGSYEQYF. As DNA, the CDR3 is TGTGCCAGCAGTATCAGTTCCGGGACAGGGGGCTCCTACGAGCAGTACTTC.

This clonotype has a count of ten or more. CDR3 region: CASSLAGGVQPQHF. The CDR3, as DNA: TGTGCCAGCAGTTTGGCAGGTGGGGTTCAGCCCCAGCATTTT. The chain is built from TRBV12-3 or TRBV12-4 and TRBJ1-5; D is uncertain. This CDR3 comprises 14 residues. Trimming cost V 3 bases and J 6 bases, with 12 bases left between them.

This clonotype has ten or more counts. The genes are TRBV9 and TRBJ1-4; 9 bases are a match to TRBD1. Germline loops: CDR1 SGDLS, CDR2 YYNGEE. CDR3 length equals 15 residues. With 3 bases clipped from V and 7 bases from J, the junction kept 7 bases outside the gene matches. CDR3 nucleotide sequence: TGTGCCAGCAGCGCGGGACAGGGTGAGACTGAAAAACTGTTTTTT. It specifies CASSAGQGETEKLFF.

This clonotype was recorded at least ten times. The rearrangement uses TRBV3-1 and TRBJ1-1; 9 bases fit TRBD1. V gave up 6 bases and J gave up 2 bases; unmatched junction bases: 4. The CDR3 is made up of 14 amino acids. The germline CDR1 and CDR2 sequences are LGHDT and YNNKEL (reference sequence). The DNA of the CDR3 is TGTGCCAGCAGGCGACAGGGGGATAACACTGAAGCTTTCTTT. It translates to CASRRQGDNTEAFF.

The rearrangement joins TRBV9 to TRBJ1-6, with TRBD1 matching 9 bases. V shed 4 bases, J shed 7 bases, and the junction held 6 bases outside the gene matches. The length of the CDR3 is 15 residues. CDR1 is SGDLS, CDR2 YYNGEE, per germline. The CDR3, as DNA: TGTGCCAGCAGCCCTCCGGGACAGGGAAATTCACCCCTCCACTTT. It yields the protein CASSPPGQGNSPLHF. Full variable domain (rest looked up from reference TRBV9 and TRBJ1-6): DSGVTQTPKHLITATGQRVTLRCSPRSGDLSVYWYQQSLDQGLQFLIQYYNGEERAKGNILERFSAQQFPDLHSELNLSSLELGDSALYFCASSPPGQGNSPLHFGNGTRLTVT.

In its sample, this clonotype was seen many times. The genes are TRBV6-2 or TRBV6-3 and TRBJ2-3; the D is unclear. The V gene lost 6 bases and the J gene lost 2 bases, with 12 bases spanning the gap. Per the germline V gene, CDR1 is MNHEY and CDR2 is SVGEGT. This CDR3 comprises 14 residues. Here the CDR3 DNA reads TGTGCCAGCAGCCGGTATGTTAACACAGATACGCAGTATTTT. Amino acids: CASSRYVNTDTQYF.

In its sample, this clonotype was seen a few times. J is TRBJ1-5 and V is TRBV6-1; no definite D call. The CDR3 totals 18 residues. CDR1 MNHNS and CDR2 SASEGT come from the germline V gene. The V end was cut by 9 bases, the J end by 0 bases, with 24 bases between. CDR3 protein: CASVDSPTLKYSNQPQHF. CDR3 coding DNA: TGTGCCAGTGTTGATTCTCCAACTCTTAAATATAGCAATCAGCCCCAGCATTTT.

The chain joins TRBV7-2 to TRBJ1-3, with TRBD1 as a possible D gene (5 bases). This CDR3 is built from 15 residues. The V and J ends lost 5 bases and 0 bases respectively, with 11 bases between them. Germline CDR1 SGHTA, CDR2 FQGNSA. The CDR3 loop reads CASSRQTDSGNTIYF. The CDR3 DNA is TGTGCCAGCAGCCGGCAGACAGACTCTGGAAACACCATATATTTT.

The CDR3 here is CASSADSPWGEQYF. CDR3 DNA: TGCGCCAGCAGCGCTGACAGCCCTTGGGGAGAGCAGTACTTC. The chain is built from TRBV5-1 and TRBJ2-7; TRBD1 might be the D (5 bases). CDR3 size: 14 residues. V was clipped by 4 bases and J by 7 bases, with 18 bases between them. Looked up from germline, CDR1 is SGHRS and CDR2 is YFSETQ.

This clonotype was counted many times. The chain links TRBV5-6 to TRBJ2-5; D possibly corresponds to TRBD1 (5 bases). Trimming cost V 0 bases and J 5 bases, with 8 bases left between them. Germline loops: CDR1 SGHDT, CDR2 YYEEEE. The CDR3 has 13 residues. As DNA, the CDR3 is TGTGCCAGCAGCTTGGTACAGGAGGAGACCCAGTACTTC. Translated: CASSLVQEETQYF.

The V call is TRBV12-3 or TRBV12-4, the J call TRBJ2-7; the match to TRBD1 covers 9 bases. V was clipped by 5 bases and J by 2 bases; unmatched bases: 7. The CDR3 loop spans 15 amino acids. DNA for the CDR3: TGTGCCAGCAGTCTGACGGACAGGGGAGCCTACGAGCAGTACTTC. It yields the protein CASSLTDRGAYEQYF.

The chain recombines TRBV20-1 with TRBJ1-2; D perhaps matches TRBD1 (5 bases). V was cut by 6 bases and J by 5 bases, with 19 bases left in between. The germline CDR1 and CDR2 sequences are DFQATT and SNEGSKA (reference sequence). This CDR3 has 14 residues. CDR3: CSANRDGIFYGYTF. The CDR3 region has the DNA TGCAGTGCAAACCGGGACGGAATATTTTATGGCTACACCTTC.